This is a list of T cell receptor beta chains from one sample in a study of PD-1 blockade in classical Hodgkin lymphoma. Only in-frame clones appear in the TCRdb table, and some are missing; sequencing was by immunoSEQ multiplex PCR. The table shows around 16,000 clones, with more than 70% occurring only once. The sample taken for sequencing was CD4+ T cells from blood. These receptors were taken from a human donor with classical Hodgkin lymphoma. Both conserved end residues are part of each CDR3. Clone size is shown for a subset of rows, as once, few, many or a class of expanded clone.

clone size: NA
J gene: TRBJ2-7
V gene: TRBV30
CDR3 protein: CAWSLLDEQYF

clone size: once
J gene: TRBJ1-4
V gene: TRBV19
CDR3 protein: CASSIGGPVEKLFF

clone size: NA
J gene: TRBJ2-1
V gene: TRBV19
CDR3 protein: CASSHRGMANEQFF

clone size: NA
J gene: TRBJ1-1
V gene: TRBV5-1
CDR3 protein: CASSRPGPEAFF

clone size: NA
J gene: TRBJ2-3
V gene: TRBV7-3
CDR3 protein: CASSLTARGASTDTQYF

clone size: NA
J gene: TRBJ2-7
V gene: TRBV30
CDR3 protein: CAWIGTSGRVGYEQYF

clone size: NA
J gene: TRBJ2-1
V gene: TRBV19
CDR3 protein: CASSTTGTGGYNEQFF

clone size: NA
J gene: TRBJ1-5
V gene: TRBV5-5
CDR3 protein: CASSLRGLGGNQPQHF

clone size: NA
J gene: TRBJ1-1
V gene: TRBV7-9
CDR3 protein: CASSTYRNTEAFF

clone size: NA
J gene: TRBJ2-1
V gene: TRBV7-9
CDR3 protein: CASSVGRQGYEQFF

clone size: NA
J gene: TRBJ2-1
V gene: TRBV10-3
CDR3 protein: CATLHGTVYNEQFF

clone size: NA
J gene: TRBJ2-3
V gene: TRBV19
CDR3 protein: CASSPTSGRVTDTQYF

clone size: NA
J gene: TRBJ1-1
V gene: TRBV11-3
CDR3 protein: CASSTRSTSEAFF

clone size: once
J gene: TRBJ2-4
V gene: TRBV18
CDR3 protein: CASSPGGRDIQYF

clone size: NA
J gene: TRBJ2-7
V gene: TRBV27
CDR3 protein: CASSLTGGRYEQYF

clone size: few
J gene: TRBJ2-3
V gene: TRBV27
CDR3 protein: CASSLNSPPDTQYF